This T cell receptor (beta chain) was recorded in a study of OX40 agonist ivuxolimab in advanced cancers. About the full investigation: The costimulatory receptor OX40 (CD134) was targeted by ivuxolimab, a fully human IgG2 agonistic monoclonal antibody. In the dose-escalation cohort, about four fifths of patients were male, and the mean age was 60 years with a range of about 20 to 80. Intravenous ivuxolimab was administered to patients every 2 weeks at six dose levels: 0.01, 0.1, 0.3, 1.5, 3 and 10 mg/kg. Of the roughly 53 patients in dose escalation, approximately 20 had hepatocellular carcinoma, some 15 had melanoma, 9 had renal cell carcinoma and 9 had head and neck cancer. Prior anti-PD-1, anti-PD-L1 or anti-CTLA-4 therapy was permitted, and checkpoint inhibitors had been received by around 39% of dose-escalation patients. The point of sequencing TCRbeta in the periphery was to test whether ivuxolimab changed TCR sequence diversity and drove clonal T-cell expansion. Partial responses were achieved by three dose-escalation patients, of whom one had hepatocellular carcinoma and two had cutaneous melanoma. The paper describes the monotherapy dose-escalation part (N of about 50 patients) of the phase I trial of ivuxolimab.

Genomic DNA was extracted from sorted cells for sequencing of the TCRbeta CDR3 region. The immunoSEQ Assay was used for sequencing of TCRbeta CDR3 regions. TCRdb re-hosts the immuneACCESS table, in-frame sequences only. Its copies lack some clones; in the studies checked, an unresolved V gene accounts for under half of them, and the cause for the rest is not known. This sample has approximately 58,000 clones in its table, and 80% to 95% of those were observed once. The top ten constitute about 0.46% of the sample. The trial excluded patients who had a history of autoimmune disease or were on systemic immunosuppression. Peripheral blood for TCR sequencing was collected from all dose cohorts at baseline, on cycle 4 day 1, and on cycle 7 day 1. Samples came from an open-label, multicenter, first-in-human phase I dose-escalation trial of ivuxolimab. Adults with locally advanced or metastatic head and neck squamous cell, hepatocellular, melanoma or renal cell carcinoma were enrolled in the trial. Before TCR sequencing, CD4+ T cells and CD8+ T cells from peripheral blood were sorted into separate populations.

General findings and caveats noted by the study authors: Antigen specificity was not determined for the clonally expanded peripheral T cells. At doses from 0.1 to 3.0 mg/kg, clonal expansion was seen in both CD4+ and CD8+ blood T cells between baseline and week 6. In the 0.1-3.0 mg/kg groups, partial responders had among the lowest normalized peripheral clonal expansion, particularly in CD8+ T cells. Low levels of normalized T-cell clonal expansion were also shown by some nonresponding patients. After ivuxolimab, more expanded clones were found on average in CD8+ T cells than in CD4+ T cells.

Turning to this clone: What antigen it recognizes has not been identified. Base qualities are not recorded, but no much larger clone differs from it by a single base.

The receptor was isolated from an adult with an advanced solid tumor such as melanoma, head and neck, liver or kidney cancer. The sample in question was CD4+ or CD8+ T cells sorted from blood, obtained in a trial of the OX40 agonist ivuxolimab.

The DNA sequence follows: TGTGCCAGCAGCTCCCGACCGGGACAGGGAGATGAAAAACTGTTTTTT. It specifies CASSSRPGQGDEKLFF. The sequence links TRBV11-3 to TRBJ1-4, with TRBD1 identical over 9 junction bases. Clipping removes 4 bases from V and 6 bases from J, with 9 as the unmatched junction base count. From the cysteine up to the phenylalanine, the CDR3 has a length of 16 residues. Just CDR3 DNA is preserved here, 48 bases in frame from base 1. CDR1 and CDR2, per the germline V gene, are SGHNT and YENEEA.